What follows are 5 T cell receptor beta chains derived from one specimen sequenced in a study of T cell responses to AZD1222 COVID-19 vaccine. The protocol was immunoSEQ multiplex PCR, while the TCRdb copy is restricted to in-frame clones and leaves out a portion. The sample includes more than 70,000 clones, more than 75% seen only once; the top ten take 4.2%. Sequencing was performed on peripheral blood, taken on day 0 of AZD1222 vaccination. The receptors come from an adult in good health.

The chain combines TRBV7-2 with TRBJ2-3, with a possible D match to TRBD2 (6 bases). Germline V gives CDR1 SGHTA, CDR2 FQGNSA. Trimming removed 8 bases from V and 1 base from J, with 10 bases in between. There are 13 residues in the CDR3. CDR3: CASGKRGTDTQYF. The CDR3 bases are TGTGCCAGCGGTAAGCGGGGCACAGATACGCAGTATTTT.

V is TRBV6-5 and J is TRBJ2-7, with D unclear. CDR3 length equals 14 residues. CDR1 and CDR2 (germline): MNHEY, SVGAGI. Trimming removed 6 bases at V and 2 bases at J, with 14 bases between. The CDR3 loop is CASRGRRGPYEQYF. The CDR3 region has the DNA TGTGCCAGCAGGGGTCGGCGAGGCCCCTACGAGCAGTACTTC.

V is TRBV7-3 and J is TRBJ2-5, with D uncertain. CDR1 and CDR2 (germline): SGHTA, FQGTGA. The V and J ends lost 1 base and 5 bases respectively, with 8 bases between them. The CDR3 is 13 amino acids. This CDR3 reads CASSLSPAETQYF. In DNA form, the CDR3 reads TGTGCCAGCAGCTTAAGCCCAGCTGAGACCCAGTACTTC.

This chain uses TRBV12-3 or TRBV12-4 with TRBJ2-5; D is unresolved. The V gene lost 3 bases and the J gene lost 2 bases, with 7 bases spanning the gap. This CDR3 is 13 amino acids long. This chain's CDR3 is CASSFRGQETQYF. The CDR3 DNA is TGTGCCAGCAGTTTTCGAGGACAAGAGACCCAGTACTTC.

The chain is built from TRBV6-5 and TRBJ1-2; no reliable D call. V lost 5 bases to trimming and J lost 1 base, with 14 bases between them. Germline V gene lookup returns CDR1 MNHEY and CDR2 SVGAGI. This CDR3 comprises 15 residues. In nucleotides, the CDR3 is TGTGCCAGCAGTAACTTATCTGGACTTAACTATGGCTACACCTTC. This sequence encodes CASSNLSGLNYGYTF.